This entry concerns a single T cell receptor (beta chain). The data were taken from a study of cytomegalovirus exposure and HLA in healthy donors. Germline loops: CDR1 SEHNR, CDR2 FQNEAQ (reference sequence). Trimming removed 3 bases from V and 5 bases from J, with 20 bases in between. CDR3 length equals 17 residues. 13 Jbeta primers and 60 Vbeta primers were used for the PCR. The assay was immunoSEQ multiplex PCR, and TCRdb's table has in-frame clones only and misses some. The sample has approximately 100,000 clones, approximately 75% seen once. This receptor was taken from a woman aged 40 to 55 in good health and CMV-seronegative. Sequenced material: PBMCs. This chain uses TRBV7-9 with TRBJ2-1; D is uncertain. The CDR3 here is CASSLGRFGVKDNEQFF. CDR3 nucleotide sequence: TGTGCCAGCAGCTTGGGTAGGTTCGGAGTTAAGGACAATGAGCAGTTCTTC.